The 29 T cell receptor beta chains listed next were all sequenced from one sample in a study of regulatory T cells in long-lasting Graves disease. The time point was: newly diagnosed GD, antithyroid drugs for less than 3 months. PBMCs provided the RNA from which the TCR library was made. Combining iRepertoire HTBI primers with Arm-PCR of CDR3 regions, the authors built TCR beta libraries. TCRdb re-analysed the multiplex PCR reads in MiXCR, keeping a single row per CDR3 protein. The table has 350,000 to 500,000 distinct CDR3 sequences, less than 15% seen once. The sample was also linked to a second study, of T cells in Graves' hyperthyroidism and ophthalmopathy.

Sequencing was performed on peripheral blood mononuclear cells (PBMCs), taken at new diagnosis, from a patient treated with antithyroid drugs. The receptors were gathered from a woman aged 50 to 60 with Graves disease.

This clonotype was seen only a few times. An end of the junction does not agree with germline; a read error may underlie this. The V and J genes are TRBV5-1 and TRBJ1-1; the match to TRBD1 covers 7 bases. Germline V gives CDR1 SGHRS, CDR2 YFSETQ. The CDR3 sequence is 15 residues long. CDR3 amino acids: CAGSSEDRLNTEAFF. The CDR3 DNA reads as TGCGCCGGCAGCTCCGAGGACAGGTTGAACACTGAAGCTTTCTTT.

A remark on this clonotype: It differs at one base from a far larger clone, so likely a read error. The J gene is TRBJ2-1, the V gene TRBV2; 9 nucleotides line up with TRBD1. The CDR3 is 16 amino acids. The germline gives CDR1 SNHLY, CDR2 FYNNEI. Losses at the gene ends were 0 bases for V and 10 bases for J; bases not matched to a gene: 10. The CDR3 coding sequence is TGTGCCAGCAGTGAAGCGGCTACAGGGGGCTTTCCCGAGCAGTTCTTC. It is translated as CASSEAATGGFPEQFF.

As to this clonotype: A single base separates this from a much larger clone, so it may be a read error. This chain connects TRBV6-1 to TRBJ2-1, with D possibly being TRBD2 (6 bases). The ends were cut back, 7 bases at V and 1 base at J, with 8 bases in the middle. Germline V gene sequence: CDR1 MNHNS, CDR2 SASEGT. The CDR3 length is 13 residues. In DNA form, the CDR3 reads TGTGCCAGCATGGGGGGTTCCTACAATGAGCAGTTCTTC. It codes for CASMGGSYNEQFF.

This clonotype turned up a few times. V usage is TRBV28 and J usage is TRBJ1-3; the D gene is possibly TRBD1 (5 bases). The ends were cut back, 5 bases at V and 11 bases at J, with 13 bases in the middle. The CDR3 covers 12 residues. Germline V CDR1 and CDR2: MDHEN, SYDVKM. This CDR3 reads CASSQTRDSIYF. The CDR3 DNA reads TGTGCCAGCAGTCAGACCAGGGATTCCATATATTTT.

This clonotype was counted at least ten times. V usage is TRBV28 and J usage is TRBJ2-7; a possible D gene is TRBD1 (6 bases). The CDR3 has 17 amino acids. Trimming shortened V by 1 base and J by 6 bases, and 22 bases separated the two germline ends. Germline CDR1 MDHEN, CDR2 SYDVKM. CDR3 bases: TGTGCCAGCAGTTTATCCCTCGGGACAACTCCTAGGGGCGAGCAGTACTTC. It is translated as CASSLSLGTTPRGEQYF.

The V and J genes are TRBV24-1 and TRBJ2-5; possibly TRBD1 for D (5 bases). The CDR3 has 15 amino acids. Trimming pared 3 bases from V and 1 base from J, leaving 11 bases between. Germline lookup yields CDR1 KGHDR and CDR2 SFDVKD. CDR3 protein: CATSDGADLQETQYF. CDR3 bases: TGTGCCACCAGTGATGGGGCAGACCTCCAAGAGACCCAGTACTTC.

The V call is TRBV28, the J call TRBJ1-1; D is perhaps TRBD1 (5 bases). This CDR3 is 16 amino acids long. CDR1 MDHEN and CDR2 SYDVKM come from the germline V gene. Deletions cut 6 bases from V and 3 bases from J, with 20 bases between. For the CDR3, the DNA is TGTGCCAGCAGCACTACTAAAAACTCGGGGGACACTGAAGCTTTCTTT. It is translated as CASSTTKNSGDTEAFF. Full variable domain (outside the CDR3, taken from reference TRBV28 and TRBJ1-1): DVKVTQSSRYLVKRTGEKVFLECVQDMDHENMFWYRQDPGLGLRLIYFSYDVKMKEKGDIPEGYSVSREKKERFSLILESASTNQTSMYLCASSTTKNSGDTEAFFGQGTRLTVV.

The count of this clonotype is one. The chain employs TRBV9 and TRBJ2-7; maybe TRBD1 (5 bases). Trimming shortened V by 0 bases and J by 4 bases, and 11 bases separated the two germline ends. Germline-derived CDR1 and CDR2 are SGDLS and YYNGEE. This CDR3 has 14 amino acids. The CDR3 DNA reads as TGTGCCAGCAGCGTAGGTGGACAACGATACGAGCAGTACTTC. This translates into CASSVGGQRYEQYF.

This clonotype was recorded at least ten times. V gene TRBV11-2 combines with J gene TRBJ2-5, with TRBD2 identical over 7 bases. Trimming at V came to 1 base and at J to 1 base, leaving 3 bases not matched to a gene. CDR3 length: 15 residues. Germline CDR1 is SGHAT and CDR2 is FQNNGV. The CDR3 nucleotides read TGTGCCAGCAGCTTAGTTAGCGGGTTCCAAGAGACCCAGTACTTC. This gives the protein CASSLVSGFQETQYF.

The chain carries TRBV29-1 and TRBJ2-7; D ambiguous. The germline gives CDR1 SQVTM, CDR2 ANQGSEA. CDR3 length: 13 amino acids. Trimming stripped 6 bases from V and 0 bases from J, with 12 bases between. The CDR3 coding sequence is TGCAGCGTAACAGACCGTTACTCCTACGAGCAGTACTTC. As protein: CSVTDRYSYEQYF.

This clonotype was detected many times. V is TRBV27 and J is TRBJ2-7; 10 nucleotides align to TRBD2. Trimming took 1 base from V and 2 from J; bases not matched to a gene: 5. The CDR3 covers 16 residues. The germline V gene has CDR1 MNHEY and CDR2 SMNVEV (reference sequence). DNA for the CDR3: TGTGCCAGCAGTTTATTGGGGCTAGCGGGAGCCTACGAGCAGTACTTC. It yields the protein CASSLLGLAGAYEQYF.

Remarks on this clonotype: A read error may explain this, as a much larger clone is one base away. The CDR3 protein is CAISESGGGGNQPQHF. CDR3 bases: TGTGCCATCAGTGAGTCGGGGGGGGGCGGCAATCAGCCCCAGCATTTT. The chain has TRBV10-3 and TRBJ1-5; D perhaps matches TRBD1 (6 bases). CDR1 is ENHRY and CDR2 is SYGVKD in the germline V gene. Trimming took off 0 bases at V and 2 bases at J, with 11 bases between the two ends. This CDR3 has 16 residues.

This clonotype occurred many times. This chain joins TRBV28 and TRBJ1-4; a weak D match, TRBD1 (5 bases). Germline V gene data show CDR1 as MDHEN and CDR2 as SYDVKM. This CDR3 is built from 14 residues. The V and J ends lost 6 bases and 2 bases respectively, with 10 bases between them. CDR3 amino acids: CASSPGGTNEKLFF. CDR3 in DNA: TGTGCCAGCAGCCCCGGGGGGACTAATGAAAAACTGTTTTTT. Combining the CDR3 with reference TRBV28 and TRBJ1-4 gives the whole variable domain DVKVTQSSRYLVKRTGEKVFLECVQDMDHENMFWYRQDPGLGLRLIYFSYDVKMKEKGDIPEGYSVSREKKERFSLILESASTNQTSMYLCASSPGGTNEKLFFGSGTQLSVL.

This clonotype was seen only a few times. V usage is TRBV28 and J usage is TRBJ1-5; TRBD1 matches 8 bases. The CDR3 loop spans 15 amino acids. The V and J ends lost 11 bases and 7 bases, in that order; junction bases with no gene match: 16. CDR1 is MDHEN and CDR2 is SYDVKM in the germline V gene. CDR3 region: CAAGESDRDGQPQHF. CDR3 bases: TGTGCCGCCGGAGAATCGGACAGGGATGGGCAGCCCCAGCATTTT.

This clonotype was recorded at least ten times. The rearrangement joins TRBV5-8 to TRBJ2-3; unclear D gene. Germline V gene sequence: CDR1 SGHTS, CDR2 YDEGEE. The CDR3 runs to 17 residues. Deletions cut 0 bases from V and 6 bases from J, with 20 bases between. Here the CDR3 reads CASSLGSSRSLIDTQYF. The CDR3 DNA is TGTGCCAGCAGCTTGGGGTCGTCAAGGAGTTTAATTGATACGCAGTATTTT.

There are many counts of this clonotype. This sequence joins TRBV2 and TRBJ2-1; unclear D gene. CDR1 and CDR2 from the germline V gene are SNHLY and FYNNEI. The CDR3 is 11 amino acids. The ends were cut back, 6 bases at V and 8 bases at J, with 8 bases in the middle. The CDR3 loop is CASSRGYEQFF. CDR3 DNA: TGTGCCAGCAGCAGAGGATATGAGCAGTTCTTC. Combining the CDR3 with reference TRBV2 and TRBJ2-1 gives the whole variable domain EPEVTQTPSHQVTQMGQEVILRCVPISNHLYFYWYRQILGQKVEFLVSFYNNEISEKSEIFDDQFSVERPDGSNFTLKIRSTKLEDSAMYFCASSRGYEQFFGPGTRLTVL.

This clonotype was recorded at least ten times. An end of the junction does not agree with germline; a read error may underlie this. The chain recombines TRBV11-3 with TRBJ2-7; D call uncertain. Germline assignment: CDR1 SGHNT and CDR2 YENEEA. This CDR3 contains 14 residues. The CDR3 coding sequence is TGTGCCAGCAGCTCCTCCGACGGGTCCTCCGAGCAGTACTTC. It yields the protein CASSSSDGSSEQYF.

This clonotype was recorded a few times. This sequence joins TRBV6-1 and TRBJ2-4; 7 positions match TRBD2. Germline CDR1 reads MNHNS; CDR2 reads SASEGT. J was trimmed by 8 bases and V by 6 bases; bases with no gene match: 4. The CDR3 loop spans 12 amino acids. CDR3 sequence (DNA): TGTGCCAGCAGGGGCGGGGGAGACATTCAGTACTTC. This translates into CASRGGGDIQYF.

This clonotype has ten or more counts. The chain has TRBV27 and TRBJ2-5; D is unclear. The CDR3 length is 12 residues. Germline loops: CDR1 MNHEY, CDR2 SMNVEV (reference sequence). Trimming cost V 2 bases and J 5 bases, with 6 bases left between them. The CDR3 nucleotides read TGTGCCAGCAGTTTACAAATGGAGACCCAGTACTTC. Its protein is CASSLQMETQYF.

CDR3: CASSLEGNSYEQYF. The CDR3 nucleotides are TGTGCCAGCAGCTTAGAGGGGAACTCCTACGAGCAGTACTTC. The rearrangement uses TRBV7-6 and TRBJ2-7; perhaps TRBD1 as D (5 bases). The CDR3 has 14 amino acids. In germline, CDR1 is SGHVS, CDR2 FNYEAQ. Trimming stripped 1 base from V and 0 bases from J, with 7 bases between.

This clonotype appeared many times. The V call is TRBV6-1, the J call TRBJ2-1; 7 bases are shared with TRBD1. The J segment lost 7 bases and the V segment lost 0 bases, leaving 12 bases of the junction unmatched. CDR1 is MNHNS and CDR2 is SASEGT in the germline V gene. The CDR3 length is 17 residues. The CDR3 spells CASSEAGWAGDSNEQFF. The CDR3 DNA follows: TGTGCCAGCAGTGAAGCGGGGTGGGCAGGGGACAGTAATGAGCAGTTCTTC.

This clonotype was observed a few times. With a much larger clone just one base away, this may be a read error. The chain recombines TRBV9 with TRBJ1-2; D perhaps matches TRBD1 (5 bases). Germline CDR1 is SGDLS and CDR2 is YYNGEE. This CDR3 comprises 15 residues. The germline V and J ends were trimmed by 2 bases and 4 bases, with 15 bases remaining between them. CDR3 sequence: CASSVEVGRAYGYTF. DNA of the CDR3: TGTGCCAGCAGCGTGGAGGTGGGACGAGCCTATGGCTACACCTTC.

This clonotype was seen only a few times. The rearrangement links TRBV4-1 to TRBJ1-5, with D maybe TRBD1 (5 bases). CDR1 and CDR2 from the germline V gene are MGHRA and YSYEKL. The V end was cut by 2 bases, the J end by 4 bases, with 18 bases between. The CDR3 has 17 amino acids. This chain's CDR3 is CASSQRGAWEPNQPQHF. As DNA, the CDR3 is TGCGCCAGCAGCCAAAGAGGGGCCTGGGAACCGAATCAGCCCCAGCATTTT.

The chain has TRBV2 and TRBJ1-2; D gene uncertain. In germline, CDR1 is SNHLY, CDR2 FYNNEI. The CDR3 has 13 residues. Between the trimmed V and J ends, which lost 8 bases and 7 bases, there was a span of 17 bases. CDR3 protein: CASRADTLIGYTF. The CDR3 nucleotides are TGTGCCAGCCGGGCCGACACCTTAATTGGCTACACCTTC.

Note on this clonotype: A far larger clone is only one base removed, so a read error is likely. The genes are TRBV6-5 and TRBJ2-7; D is tentatively TRBD1 or TRBD2 (5 bases each). Germline CDR1 is MNHEY and CDR2 is SVGAGI. This CDR3 comprises 14 residues. The V gene lost 2 bases and the J gene lost 7 bases, with 15 bases spanning the gap. The CDR3 loop is CASSYGTAYNEQYF. Written as DNA, the CDR3 is TGTGCCAGCAGTTACGGGACGGCGTACAATGAGCAGTACTTC.

V usage is TRBV14 and J usage is TRBJ2-1, with a possible D match to TRBD2 (5 bases). The CDR3 runs to 16 residues. Germline V CDR1 and CDR2: SGHDN, FVKESK. Trimming cost V 1 base and J 7 bases, with 17 bases left between them. The CDR3 nucleotides read TGTGCCAGCAGCCAAGCATTGGACTGGCTGGGGAATGAGCAGTTCTTC. It specifies CASSQALDWLGNEQFF.

This clonotype was seen only a few times. The chain joins TRBV7-8 to TRBJ2-3; 13 positions agree with TRBD2. CDR1 is SGHVS, CDR2 FQNEAQ, per germline. The V segment lost 3 bases and the J segment 6 bases; nucleotides outside the gene matches: 9. The CDR3 has 17 amino acids. CDR3 sequence reads: CASSFGGTSGVGDTQYF. In DNA form, the CDR3 reads TGTGCCAGCAGCTTTGGCGGGACTAGCGGGGTGGGTGATACGCAGTATTTT.

Remarks on this clonotype: A much larger clone lies a single base off, so this may be a read error. This chain joins TRBV12-3 or TRBV12-4 and TRBJ2-1; perhaps TRBD2 as D (6 bases). The CDR3 has 14 residues. V lost 5 bases, J lost 6 bases, and 14 bases lay in between. CDR3 in DNA: TGTGCCAGCAGTGAGCGGGCCCTTTCCAATGAGCAGTTCTTC. Its translation: CASSERALSNEQFF.

The chain recombines TRBV2 with TRBJ1-6, with TRBD1 matching over 7 bases. The V gene end was trimmed by 4 bases and the J gene end by 5 bases; junction bases not matched to a gene: 8. This CDR3 spans 16 amino acids. Per germline, CDR1 SNHLY and CDR2 FYNNEI. Here the CDR3 reads CASSVDGTENNSPLHF. Written as DNA, the CDR3 is TGTGCCAGCAGTGTTGATGGGACAGAAAATAATTCACCCCTCCACTTT.